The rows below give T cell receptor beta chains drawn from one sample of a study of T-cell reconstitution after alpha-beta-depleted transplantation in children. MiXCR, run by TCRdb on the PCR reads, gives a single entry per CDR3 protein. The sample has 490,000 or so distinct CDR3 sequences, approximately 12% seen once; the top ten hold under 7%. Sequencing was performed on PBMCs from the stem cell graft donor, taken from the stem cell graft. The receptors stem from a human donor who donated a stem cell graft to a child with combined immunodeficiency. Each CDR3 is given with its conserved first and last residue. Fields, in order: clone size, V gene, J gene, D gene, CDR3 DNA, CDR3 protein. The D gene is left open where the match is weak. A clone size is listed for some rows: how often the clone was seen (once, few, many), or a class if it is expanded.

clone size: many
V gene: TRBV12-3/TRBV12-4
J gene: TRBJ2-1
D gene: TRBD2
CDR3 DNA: TGTGCCAGCAGTTTGGGACTACCCAATGAGCAGTTCTTC
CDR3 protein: CASSLGLPNEQFF

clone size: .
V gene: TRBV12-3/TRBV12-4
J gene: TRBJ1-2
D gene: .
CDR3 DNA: TGTGCCAGCAGGGGGGAGTGGGCCCCTGGCTACACCTTC
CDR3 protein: CASRGEWAPGYTF

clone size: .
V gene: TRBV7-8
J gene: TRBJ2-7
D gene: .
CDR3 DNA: TGTGCCAGCAACCAGGGTGGGCGGAACGTCTACGAGCAGTACTTC
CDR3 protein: CASNQGGRNVYEQYF

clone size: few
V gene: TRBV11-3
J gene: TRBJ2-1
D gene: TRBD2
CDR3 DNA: TGTGCCATTGGATGGGGCTCAGCGGGAGAACCCAATGAGCAGTTCTTC
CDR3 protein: CAIGWGSAGEPNEQFF

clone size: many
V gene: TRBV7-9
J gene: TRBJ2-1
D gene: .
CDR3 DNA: TGTGCCAGCAGCCCTTCCCGAGGGGGAGCATACAATGAGCAGTTCTTC
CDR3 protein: CASSPSRGGAYNEQFF

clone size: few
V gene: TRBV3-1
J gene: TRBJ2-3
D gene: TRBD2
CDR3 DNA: TGTGCCAGCAGCCAAGTCTCCAGCGGGGCAGATACGCAGTATTTT
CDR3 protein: CASSQVSSGADTQYF

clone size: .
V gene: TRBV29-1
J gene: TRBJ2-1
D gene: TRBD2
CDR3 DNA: TGCAGCTTAAAGAATAGGGCGGGAGGGCCAGGAAGAGGCAATGAGCAGTTCTTC
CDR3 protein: CSLKNRAGGPGRGNEQFF

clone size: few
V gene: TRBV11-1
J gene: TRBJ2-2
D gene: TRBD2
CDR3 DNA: TGTGCCAGCAGATCAACCGGGACTAGCGGGAATCGGACCGGGGAGCTGTTTTTT
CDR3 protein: CASRSTGTSGNRTGELFF

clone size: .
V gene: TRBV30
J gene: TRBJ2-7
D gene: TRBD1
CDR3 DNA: TGTGCCTGGAGGGGGACAGGAGCTTTCTACGAGCAGTACTTC
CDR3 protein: CAWRGTGAFYEQYF

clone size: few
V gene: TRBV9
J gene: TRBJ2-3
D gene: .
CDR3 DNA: TGTGCCAGCAGCGTAGGGACACTTACCACAGATACGCAGTATTTT
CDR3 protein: CASSVGTLTTDTQYF

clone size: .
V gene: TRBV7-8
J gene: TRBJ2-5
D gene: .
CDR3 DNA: TGTGCCAGCAGTTCCCGTCGCTGGGTAGGGGACGAACAAGAGACCCAGTACTTC
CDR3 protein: CASSSRRWVGDEQETQYF

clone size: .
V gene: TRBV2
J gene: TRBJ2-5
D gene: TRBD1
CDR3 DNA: TGTGCCAGCAGTCCCGGGGCGGTGACAGGGGAAGCCCAGTACTTC
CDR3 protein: CASSPGAVTGEAQYF

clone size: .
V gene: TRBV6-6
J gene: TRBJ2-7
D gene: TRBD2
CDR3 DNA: TGTGCCAGCAGTTACGGATTGACTAGCGGGTTGCACTTC
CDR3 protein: CASSYGLTSGLHF

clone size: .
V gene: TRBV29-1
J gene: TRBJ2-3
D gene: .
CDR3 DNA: TGCAGCGTTGATCCCCAGGGCGCAGATACGCAGTATTTT
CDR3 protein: CSVDPQGADTQYF

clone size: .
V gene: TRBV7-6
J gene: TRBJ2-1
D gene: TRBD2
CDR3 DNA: TGTGCCAGCAGCCGACTAGCGGTCCTCAATGAGCAGTTCTTC
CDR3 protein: CASSRLAVLNEQFF

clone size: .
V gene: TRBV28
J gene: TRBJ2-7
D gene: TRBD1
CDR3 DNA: TGTGCCAGCAGAACGGACAGGGGGCGAGGGACCTACGAGCAGTACTTC
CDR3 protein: CASRTDRGRGTYEQYF

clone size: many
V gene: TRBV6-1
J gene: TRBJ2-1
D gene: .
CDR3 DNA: TGTGCCAGCAGGGCCCGACAAGGCCCTTACAATGAGCAGTTCTTC
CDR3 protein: CASRARQGPYNEQFF

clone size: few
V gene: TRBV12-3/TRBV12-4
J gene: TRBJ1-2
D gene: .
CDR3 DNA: TGTGCCAGCAGTCCTCTACTACAGCTACCTAACTATGGCTACACCTTC
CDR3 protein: CASSPLLQLPNYGYTF

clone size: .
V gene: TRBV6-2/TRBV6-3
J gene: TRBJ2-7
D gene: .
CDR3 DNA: TGTGCCAGCAGTTACGAGTGGGATTCCTACGAGCAGTACTTC
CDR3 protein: CASSYEWDSYEQYF

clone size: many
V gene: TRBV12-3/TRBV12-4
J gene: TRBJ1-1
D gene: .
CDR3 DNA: TGTGCCAGCACAAGGGGCGTGAACACTGAAGCTTTCTTT
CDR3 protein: CASTRGVNTEAFF

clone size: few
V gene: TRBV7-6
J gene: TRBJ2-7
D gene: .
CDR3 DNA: TGTGCCAGCAGCTTAGGGAGACTTACCTCCTACGAGCAGTACTTC
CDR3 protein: CASSLGRLTSYEQYF

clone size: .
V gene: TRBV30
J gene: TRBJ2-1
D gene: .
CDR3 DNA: TGTGCCTGGAGTGTACTGACGGCGGGTTTGCAGTTCTTC
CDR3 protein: CAWSVLTAGLQFF

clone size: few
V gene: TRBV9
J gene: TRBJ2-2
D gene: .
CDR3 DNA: TGTGCCAGCAGCGTAGCTCCAGGGGGGAAGGCCGGGGAGCTGTTTTTT
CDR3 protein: CASSVAPGGKAGELFF

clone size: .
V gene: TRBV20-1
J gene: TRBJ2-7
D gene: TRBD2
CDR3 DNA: TGCAGTGCTAGTCCTAGCGGGAGTTACTACGAGCAGTACTTC
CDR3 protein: CSASPSGSYYEQYF

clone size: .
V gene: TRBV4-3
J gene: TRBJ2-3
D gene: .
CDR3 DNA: TGCGCCAGCAGCAGACGACTAGAAAGCACAGATACGCAGTATTTT
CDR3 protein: CASSRRLESTDTQYF